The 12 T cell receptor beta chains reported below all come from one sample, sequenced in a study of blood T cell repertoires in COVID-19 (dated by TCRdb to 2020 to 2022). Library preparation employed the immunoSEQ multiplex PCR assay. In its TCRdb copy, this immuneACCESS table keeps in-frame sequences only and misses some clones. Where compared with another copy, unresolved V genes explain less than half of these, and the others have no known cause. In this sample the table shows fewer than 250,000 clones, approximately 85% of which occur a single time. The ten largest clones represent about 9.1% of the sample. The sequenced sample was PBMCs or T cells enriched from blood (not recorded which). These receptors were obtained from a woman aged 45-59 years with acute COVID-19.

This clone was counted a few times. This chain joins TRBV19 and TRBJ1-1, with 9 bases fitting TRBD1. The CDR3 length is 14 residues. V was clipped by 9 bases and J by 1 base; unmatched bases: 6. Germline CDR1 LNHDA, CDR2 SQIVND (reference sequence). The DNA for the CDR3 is TGTGCCAGCCTAATACAGGGGGCGAACACTGAAGCTTTCTTT. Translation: CASLIQGANTEAFF.

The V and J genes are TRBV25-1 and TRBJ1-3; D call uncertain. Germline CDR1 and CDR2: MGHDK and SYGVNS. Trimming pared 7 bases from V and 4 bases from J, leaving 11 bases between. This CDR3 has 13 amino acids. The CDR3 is CASMRGSGNTIYF. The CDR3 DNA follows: TGTGCCAGCATGCGGGGTTCCGGAAACACCATATATTTT. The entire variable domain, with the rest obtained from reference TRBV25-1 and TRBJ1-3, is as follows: EADIYQTPRYLVIGTGKKITLECSQTMGHDKMYWYQQDPGMELHLIHYSYGVNSTEKGDLSSESTVSRIRTEHFPLTLESARPSHTSQYLCASMRGSGNTIYFGEGSWLTVV.

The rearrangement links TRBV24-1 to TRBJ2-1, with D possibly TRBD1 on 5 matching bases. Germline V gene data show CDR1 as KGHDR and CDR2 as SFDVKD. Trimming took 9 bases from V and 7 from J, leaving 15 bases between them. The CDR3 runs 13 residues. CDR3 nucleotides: TGTGCCACCTCGACAGTGATGGGGAATGAGCAGTTCTTC. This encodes CATSTVMGNEQFF.

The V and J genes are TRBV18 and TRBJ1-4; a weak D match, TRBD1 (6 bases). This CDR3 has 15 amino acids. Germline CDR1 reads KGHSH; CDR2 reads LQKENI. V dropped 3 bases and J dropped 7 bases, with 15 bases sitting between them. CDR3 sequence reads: CASSPPGGGSEKLFF. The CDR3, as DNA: TGTGCCAGCTCACCCCCGGGAGGGGGATCTGAAAAACTGTTTTTT.

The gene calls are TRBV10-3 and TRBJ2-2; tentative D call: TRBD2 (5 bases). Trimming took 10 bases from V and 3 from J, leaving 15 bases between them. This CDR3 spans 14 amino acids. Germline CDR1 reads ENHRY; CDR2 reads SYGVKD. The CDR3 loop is CATLGVGYTGELFF. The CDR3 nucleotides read TGTGCCACCCTCGGGGTGGGATACACCGGGGAGCTGTTTTTT.

CDR3: CASSRASGTDTNNEQFF. The CDR3 DNA reads TGTGCCAGCAGTCGAGCCTCCGGGACAGACACTAACAATGAGCAGTTCTTC. The rearrangement uses TRBV3-1 (or the pseudogene TRBV3-2) and TRBJ2-1; 7 nucleotides line up with TRBD1. Trimming took 6 bases from V and 5 from J; bases not matched to a gene: 16. The CDR3 loop spans 17 amino acids. Germline CDR1 reads LGHDT; CDR2 reads YNNKEL (reference sequence).

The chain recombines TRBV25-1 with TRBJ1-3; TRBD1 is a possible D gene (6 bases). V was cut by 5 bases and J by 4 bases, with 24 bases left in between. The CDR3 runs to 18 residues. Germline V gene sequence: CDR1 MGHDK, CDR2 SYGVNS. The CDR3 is CASSHGGGTSGPGNTIYF. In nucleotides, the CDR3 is TGTGCCAGCAGTCACGGGGGGGGGACATCCGGTCCAGGAAACACCATATATTTT.

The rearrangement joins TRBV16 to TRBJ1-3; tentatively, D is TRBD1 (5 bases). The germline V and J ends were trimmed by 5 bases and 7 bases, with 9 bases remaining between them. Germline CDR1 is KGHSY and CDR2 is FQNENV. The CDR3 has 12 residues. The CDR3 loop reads CASSKGPNTIYF. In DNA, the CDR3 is TGTGCCAGCAGCAAGGGGCCGAACACCATATATTTT.

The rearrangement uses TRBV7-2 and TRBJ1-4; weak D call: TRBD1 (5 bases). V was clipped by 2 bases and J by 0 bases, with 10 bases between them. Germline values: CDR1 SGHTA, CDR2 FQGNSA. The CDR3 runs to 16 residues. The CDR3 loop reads CASSLFGRATNEKLFF. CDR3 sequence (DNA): TGTGCCAGCAGCTTATTCGGCAGGGCAACTAATGAAAAACTGTTTTTT.

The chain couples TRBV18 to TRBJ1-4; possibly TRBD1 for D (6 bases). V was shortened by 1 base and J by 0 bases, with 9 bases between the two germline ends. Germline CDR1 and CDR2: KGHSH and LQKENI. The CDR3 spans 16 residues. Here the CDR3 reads CASSPQEGATNEKLFF. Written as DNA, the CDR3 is TGTGCCAGCTCACCACAAGAGGGGGCAACTAATGAAAAACTGTTTTTT.

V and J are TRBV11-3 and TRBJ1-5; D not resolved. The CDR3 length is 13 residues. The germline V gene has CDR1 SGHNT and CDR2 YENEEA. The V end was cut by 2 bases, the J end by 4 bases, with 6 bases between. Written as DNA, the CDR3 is TGTGCCAGCAGCTTAAGAGGTAATCAGCCCCAGCATTTT. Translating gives CASSLRGNQPQHF.

The CDR3 loop reads CASSLDSAGGINEQFF. CDR3 sequence (DNA): TGTGCCAGCAGCTTAGATTCAGCGGGGGGAATAAATGAGCAGTTCTTC. The chain combines TRBV7-9 with TRBJ2-1, with 9 bases that match TRBD2. Germline values: CDR1 SEHNR, CDR2 FQNEAQ (reference sequence). V trimming: 1 base; J trimming: 7 bases; junction bases outside the gene matches: 8. This CDR3 spans 16 amino acids.